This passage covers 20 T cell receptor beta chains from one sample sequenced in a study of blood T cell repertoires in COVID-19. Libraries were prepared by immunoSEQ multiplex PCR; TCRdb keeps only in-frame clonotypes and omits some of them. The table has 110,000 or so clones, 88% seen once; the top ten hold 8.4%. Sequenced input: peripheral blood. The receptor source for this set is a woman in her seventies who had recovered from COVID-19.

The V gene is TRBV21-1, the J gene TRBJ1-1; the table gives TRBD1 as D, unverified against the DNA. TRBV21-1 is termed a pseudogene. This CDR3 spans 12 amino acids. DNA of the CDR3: TGTGCCAGCCGCCACAGGAACACTGAAGCTTTCTTT. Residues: CASRHRNTEAFF.

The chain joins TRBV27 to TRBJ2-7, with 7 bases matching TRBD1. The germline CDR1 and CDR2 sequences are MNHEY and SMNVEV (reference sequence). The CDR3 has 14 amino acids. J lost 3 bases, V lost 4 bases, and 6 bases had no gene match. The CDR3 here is CASSYKGQLYEQYF. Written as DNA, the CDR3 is TGTGCCAGCAGTTATAAGGGACAGCTCTACGAGCAGTACTTC.

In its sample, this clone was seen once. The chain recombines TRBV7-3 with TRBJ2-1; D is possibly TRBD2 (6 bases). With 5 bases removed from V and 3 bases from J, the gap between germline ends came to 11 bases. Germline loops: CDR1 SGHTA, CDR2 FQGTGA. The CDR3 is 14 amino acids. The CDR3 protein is CASSTDGGYNEQFF. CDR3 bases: TGTGCCAGCAGCACTGACGGGGGCTACAATGAGCAGTTCTTC.

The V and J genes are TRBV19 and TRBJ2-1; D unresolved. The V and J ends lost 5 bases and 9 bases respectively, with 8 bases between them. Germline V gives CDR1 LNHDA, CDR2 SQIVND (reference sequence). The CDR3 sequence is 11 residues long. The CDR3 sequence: CASSSQIEQFF. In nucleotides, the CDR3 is TGTGCCAGTAGTTCCCAGATTGAGCAGTTCTTC.

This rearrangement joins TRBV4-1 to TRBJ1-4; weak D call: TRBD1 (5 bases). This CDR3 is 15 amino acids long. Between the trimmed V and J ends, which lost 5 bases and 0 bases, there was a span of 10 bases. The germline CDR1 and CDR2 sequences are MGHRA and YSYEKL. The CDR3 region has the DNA TGCGCCAGCAGCGTTCGACAGTCAACTAATGAAAAACTGTTTTTT. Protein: CASSVRQSTNEKLFF.

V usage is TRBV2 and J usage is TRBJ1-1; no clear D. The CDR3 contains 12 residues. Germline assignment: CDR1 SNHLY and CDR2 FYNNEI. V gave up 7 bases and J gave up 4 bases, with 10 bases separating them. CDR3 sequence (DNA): TGTGCCAGCACGGGGAGCGGCACTGAAGCTTTCTTT. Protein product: CASTGSGTEAFF.

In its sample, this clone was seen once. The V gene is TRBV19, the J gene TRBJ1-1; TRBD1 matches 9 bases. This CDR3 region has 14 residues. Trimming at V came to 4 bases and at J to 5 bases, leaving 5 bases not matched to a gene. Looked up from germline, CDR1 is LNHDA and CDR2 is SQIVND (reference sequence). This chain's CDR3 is CASSNRGRLTEAFF. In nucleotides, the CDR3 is TGTGCCAGTAGTAACAGGGGGCGTCTGACTGAAGCTTTCTTT.

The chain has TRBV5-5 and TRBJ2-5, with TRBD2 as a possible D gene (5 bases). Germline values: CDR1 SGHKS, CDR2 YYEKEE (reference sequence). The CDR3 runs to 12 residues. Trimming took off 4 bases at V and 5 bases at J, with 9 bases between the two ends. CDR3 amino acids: CASSKERETQYF. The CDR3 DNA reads TGTGCCAGCAGCAAAGAGCGGGAGACCCAGTACTTC.

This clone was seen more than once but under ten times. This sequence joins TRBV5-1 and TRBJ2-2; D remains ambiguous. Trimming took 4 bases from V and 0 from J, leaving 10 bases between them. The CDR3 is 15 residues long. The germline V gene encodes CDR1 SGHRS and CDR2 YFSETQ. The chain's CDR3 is CASSLGGTNTGELFF. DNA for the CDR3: TGCGCCAGCAGCCTCGGCGGCACGAACACCGGGGAGCTGTTTTTT.

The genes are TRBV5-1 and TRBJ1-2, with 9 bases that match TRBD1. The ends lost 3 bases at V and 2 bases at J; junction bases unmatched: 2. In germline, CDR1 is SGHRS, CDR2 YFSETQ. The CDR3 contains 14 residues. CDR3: CASSYGTGNYGYTF. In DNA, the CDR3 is TGCGCCAGCAGCTACGGGACAGGGAACTATGGCTACACCTTC.

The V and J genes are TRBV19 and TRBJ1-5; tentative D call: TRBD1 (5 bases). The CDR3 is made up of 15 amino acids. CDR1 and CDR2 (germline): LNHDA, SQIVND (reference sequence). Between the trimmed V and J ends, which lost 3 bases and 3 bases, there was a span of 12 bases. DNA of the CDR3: TGTGCCAGTAGTATCCCGGGACTGTCCAATCAGCCCCAGCATTTT. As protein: CASSIPGLSNQPQHF.

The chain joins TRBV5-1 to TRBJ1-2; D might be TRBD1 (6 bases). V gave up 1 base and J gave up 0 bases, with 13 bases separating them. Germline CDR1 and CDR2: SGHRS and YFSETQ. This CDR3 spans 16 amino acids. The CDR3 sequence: CASSLPHREPNYGYTF. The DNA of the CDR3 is TGCGCCAGCAGCTTGCCTCACAGGGAACCTAACTATGGCTACACCTTC.

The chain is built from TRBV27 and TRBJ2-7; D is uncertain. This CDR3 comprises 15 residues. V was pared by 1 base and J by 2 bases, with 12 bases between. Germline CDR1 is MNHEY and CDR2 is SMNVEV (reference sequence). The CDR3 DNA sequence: TGTGCCAGCAGTTTATGGCAGGCCTTCCCCTACGAGCAGTACTTC. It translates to CASSLWQAFPYEQYF.

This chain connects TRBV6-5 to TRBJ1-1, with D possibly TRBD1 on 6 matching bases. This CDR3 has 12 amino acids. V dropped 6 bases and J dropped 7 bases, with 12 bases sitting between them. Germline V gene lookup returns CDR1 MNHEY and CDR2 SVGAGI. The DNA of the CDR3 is TGTGCCAGCAGCCGGACGGACAGTGAAGCTTTCTTT. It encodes CASSRTDSEAFF.

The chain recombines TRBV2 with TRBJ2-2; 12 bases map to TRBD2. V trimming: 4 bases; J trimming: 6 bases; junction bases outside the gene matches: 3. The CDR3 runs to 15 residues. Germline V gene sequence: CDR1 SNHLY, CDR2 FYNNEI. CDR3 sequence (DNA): TGTGCCAGCAGTGGGCCTAGCGGGGGGGCCGGGGAGCTGTTTTTT. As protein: CASSGPSGGAGELFF.

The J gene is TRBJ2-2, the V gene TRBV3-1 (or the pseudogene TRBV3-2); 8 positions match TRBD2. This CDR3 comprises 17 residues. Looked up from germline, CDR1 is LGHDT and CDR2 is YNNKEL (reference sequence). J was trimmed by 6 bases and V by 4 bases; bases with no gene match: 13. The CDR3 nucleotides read TGTGCCAGCAGCCCTAACGTTCCGGGACTAGGGGCCGGGGAGCTGTTTTTT. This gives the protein CASSPNVPGLGAGELFF.

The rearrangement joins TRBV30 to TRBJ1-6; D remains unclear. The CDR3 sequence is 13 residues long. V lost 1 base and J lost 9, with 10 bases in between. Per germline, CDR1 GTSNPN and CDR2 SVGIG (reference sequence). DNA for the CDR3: TGTGCCTGGAGTGCCCTCAAGCTTTCACCCCTCCACTTT. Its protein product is CAWSALKLSPLHF.

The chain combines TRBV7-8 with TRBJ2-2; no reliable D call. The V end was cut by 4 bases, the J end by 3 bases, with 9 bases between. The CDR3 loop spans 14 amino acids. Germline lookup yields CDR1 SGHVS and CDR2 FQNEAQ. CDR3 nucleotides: TGTGCCAGCAGCTCTGACAAGTACACCGGGGAGCTGTTTTTT. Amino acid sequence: CASSSDKYTGELFF. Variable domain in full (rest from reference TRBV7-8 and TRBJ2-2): GAGVSQSPRYKVAKRGQDVALRCDPISGHVSLFWYQQALGQGPEFLTYFQNEAQLDKSGLPSDRFFAERPEGSVSTLKIQRTQQEDSAVYLCASSSDKYTGELFFGEGSRLTVL.

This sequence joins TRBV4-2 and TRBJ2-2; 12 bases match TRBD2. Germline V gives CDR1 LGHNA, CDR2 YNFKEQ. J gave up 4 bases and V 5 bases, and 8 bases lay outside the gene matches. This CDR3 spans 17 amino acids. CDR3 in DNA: TGTGCCAGCAGCTGGGATCCTAGCGGGAGGGGCACCGGGGAGCTGTTTTTT. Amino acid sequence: CASSWDPSGRGTGELFF.

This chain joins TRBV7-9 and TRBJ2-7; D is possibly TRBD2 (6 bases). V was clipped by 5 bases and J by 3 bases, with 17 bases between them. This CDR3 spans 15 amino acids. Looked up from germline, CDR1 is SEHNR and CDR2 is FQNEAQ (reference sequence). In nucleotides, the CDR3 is TGTGCCAGCAGCCCGCAGGCGGGGACCGGCTACGAGCAGTACTTC. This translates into CASSPQAGTGYEQYF.